This T cell receptor delta chain was captured by sequencing in a study of Vδ1+ human thymocytes. Study findings and constraints: Highly polyclonal TRG and TRD repertoires with Gaussian CDR3 length distributions appeared in thymus.

The CDR3 has 20 residues. CDR1 and CDR2 (germline): TSWWSYY, QGS. V dropped 1 base and J dropped 4 bases, with 28 bases sitting between them. About this clone itself: Its target is not known.

Extracted RNA was reverse transcribed into cDNA. CDR3 amplicons came from multiplex PCR with pooled V-gene forward and constant-region reverse primers. TCRdb called clones anew from the multiplex PCR reads with CATT. This sample yields about 75,000 delta-chain clones, of which about 35% are seen a single time; about 0.26% belongs to the top ten. The chain uses TRDV1 and TRDJ1, with a tentative D call TRDD3 (6 bases). This TCR was sampled from a boy in the first two years of life who had congenital heart surgery. Sequenced sample: Vdelta1+ gamma-delta thymocytes from the thymus. Subset: FACS-sorted CD3+ TCRalphabeta- TCRVdelta1+ TCRVdelta2- thymocytes. The CDR3 protein is CALGERYPRGVLGPFDKLIF. The CDR3 DNA follows: TGTGCTCTTGGGGAACGCTACCCTCGGGGGGTACTGGGACCATTCGATAAACTCATCTTT.